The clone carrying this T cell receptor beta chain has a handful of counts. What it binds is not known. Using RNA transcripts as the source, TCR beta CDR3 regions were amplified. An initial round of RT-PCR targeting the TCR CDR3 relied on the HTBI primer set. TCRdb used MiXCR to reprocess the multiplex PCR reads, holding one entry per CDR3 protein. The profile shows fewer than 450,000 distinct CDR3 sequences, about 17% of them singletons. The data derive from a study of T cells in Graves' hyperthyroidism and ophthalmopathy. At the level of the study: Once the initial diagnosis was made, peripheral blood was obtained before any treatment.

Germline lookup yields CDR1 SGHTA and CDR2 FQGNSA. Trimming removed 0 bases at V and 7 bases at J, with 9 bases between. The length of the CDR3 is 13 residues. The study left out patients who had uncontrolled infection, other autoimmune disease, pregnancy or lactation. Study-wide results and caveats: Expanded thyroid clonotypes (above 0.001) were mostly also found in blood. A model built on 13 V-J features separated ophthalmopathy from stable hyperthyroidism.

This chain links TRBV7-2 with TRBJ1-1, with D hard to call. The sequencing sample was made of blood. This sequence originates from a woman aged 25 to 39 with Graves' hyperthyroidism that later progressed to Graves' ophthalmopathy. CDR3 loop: CASSLAVSVEAFF. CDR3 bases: TGTGCCAGCAGCTTAGCGGTCAGCGTTGAAGCTTTCTTT.